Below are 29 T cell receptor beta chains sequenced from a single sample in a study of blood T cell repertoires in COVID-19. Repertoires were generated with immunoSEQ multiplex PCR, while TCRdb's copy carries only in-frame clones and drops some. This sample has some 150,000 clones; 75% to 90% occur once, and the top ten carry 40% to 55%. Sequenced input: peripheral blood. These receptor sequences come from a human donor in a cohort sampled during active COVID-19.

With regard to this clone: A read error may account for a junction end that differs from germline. The CDR3 DNA follows: TGTGCCAGTATGGGAGGGCTAGCCCAAAACATTCAGTACTTC. Translated: CASMGGLAQNIQYF. V is TRBV19 and J is TRBJ2-4, with 7 nucleotides matching TRBD2. The germline V gene encodes CDR1 LNHDA and CDR2 SQIVND (reference sequence). This CDR3 region has 14 residues. Drawing the rest from reference TRBV19 and TRBJ2-4, the complete variable domain is DGGITQSPKYLFRKEGQNVTLSCEQNLNHDAMYWYRQDPGQGLRLIYYSQIVNDFQKGDIAEGYSVSREKKESFPLTVTSAQKNPTAFYLCASMGGLAQNIQYFGAGTRLSVL.

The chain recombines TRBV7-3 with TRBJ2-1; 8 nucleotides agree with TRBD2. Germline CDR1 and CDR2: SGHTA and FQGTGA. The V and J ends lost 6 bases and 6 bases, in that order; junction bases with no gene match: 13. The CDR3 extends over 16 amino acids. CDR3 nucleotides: TGTGCCAGCAGTCGTACCGGGACTAGAGCCGCCAATGAGCAGTTCTTC. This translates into CASSRTGTRAANEQFF.

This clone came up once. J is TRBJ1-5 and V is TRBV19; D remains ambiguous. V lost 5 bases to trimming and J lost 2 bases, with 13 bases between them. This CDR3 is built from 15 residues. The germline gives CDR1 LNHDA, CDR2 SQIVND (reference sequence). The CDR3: CASSSQTRGNQPQHF. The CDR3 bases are TGTGCCAGTAGTTCCCAAACTAGAGGCAATCAGCCCCAGCATTTT.

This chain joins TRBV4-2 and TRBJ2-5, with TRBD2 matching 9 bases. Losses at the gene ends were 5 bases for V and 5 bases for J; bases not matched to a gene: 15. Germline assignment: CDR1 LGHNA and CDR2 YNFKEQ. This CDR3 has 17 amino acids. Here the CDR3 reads CASSALHGGGAGETQYF. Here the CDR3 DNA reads TGTGCCAGCAGCGCTCTCCATGGCGGGGGGGCCGGGGAGACCCAGTACTTC.

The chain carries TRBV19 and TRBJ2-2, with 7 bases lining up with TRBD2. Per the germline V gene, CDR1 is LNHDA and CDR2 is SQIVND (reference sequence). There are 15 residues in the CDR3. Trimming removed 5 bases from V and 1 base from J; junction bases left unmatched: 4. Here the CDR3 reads CASSRGTKNTGELFF. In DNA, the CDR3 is TGTGCCAGTAGTCGGGGGACTAAGAACACCGGGGAGCTGTTTTTT.

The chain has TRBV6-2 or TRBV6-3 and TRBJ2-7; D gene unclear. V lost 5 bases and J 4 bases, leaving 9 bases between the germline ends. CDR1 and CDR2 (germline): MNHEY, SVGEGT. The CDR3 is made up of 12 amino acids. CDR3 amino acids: CASSQTRYEQYV. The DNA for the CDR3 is TGTGCCAGCAGTCAGACACGTTACGAGCAGTACGTC.

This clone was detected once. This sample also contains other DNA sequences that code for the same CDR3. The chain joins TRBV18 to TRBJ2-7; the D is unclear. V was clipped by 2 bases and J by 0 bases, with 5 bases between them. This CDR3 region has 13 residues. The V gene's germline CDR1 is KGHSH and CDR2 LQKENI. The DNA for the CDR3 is TGTGCCAGCTCACCATCCGGCTCCTACGAGCAGTACGTC. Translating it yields CASSPSGSYEQYV.

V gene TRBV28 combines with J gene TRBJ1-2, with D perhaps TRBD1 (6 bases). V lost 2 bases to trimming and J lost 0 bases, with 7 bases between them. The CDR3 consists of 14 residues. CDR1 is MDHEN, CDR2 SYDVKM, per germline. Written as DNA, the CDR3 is TGTGCCAGCAGTTTACAGGGGTCTAACTATGGCTACACCTTC. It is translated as CASSLQGSNYGYTF.

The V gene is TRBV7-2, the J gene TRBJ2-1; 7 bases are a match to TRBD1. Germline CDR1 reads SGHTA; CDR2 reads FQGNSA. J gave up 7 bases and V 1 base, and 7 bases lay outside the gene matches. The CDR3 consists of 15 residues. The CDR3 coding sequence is TGTGCCAGCAGCTTAGACAGGGGTTCCCTTAATGAGCAGTTCTTC. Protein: CASSLDRGSLNEQFF.

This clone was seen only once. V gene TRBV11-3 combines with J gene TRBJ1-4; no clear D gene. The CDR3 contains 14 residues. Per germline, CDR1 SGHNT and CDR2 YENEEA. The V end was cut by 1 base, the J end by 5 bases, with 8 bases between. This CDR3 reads CASSLGYRNEKLFF. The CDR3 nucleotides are TGTGCCAGCAGCTTAGGCTATAGAAATGAAAAACTGTTTTTT.

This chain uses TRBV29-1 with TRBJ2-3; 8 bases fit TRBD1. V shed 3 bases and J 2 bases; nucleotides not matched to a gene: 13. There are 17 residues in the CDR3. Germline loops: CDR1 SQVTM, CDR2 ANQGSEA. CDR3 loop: CSVDQAITGGTTDTQYF. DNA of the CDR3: TGCAGCGTTGACCAAGCCATTACAGGGGGGACCACAGATACGCAGTATTTT.

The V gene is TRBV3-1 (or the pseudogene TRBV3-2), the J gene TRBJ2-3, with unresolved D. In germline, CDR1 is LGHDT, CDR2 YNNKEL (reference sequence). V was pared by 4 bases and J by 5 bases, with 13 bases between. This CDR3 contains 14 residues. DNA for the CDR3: TGTGCCAGCAGCCGTCGCGTTTCGGGAGATACGCAGTATTTT. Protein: CASSRRVSGDTQYF.

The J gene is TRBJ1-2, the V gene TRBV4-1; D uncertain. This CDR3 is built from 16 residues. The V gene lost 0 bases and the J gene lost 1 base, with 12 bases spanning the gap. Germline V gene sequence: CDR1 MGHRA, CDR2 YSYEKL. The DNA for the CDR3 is TGCGCCAGCAGCCAAGACGGGGTCAGACGTAACTATGGCTACACCTTC. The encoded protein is CASSQDGVRRNYGYTF.

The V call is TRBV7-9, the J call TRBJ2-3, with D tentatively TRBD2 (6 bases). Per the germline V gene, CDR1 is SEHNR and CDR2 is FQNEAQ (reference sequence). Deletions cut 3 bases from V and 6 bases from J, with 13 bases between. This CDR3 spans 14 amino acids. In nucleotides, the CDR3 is TGTGCCAGCAGCTTTAGGCGGGACGGGGATACGCAGTATTTT. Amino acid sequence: CASSFRRDGDTQYF. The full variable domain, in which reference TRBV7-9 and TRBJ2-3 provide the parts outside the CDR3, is DTGVSQNPRHKITKRGQNVTFRCDPISEHNRLYWYRQTLGQGPEFLTYFQNEAQLEKSRLLSDRFSAERPKGSFSTLEIQRTEQGDSAMYLCASSFRRDGDTQYFGPGTRLTVL.

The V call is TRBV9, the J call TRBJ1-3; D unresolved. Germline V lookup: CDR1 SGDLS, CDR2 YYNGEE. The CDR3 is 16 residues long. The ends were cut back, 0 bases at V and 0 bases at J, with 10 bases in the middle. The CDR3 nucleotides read TGTGCCAGCAGCGTAGCCCTGGCTTCCTCTGGAAACACCATATATTTT. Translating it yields CASSVALASSGNTIYF.

In DNA, the CDR3 is TGTGCCAGTCAAACCGGGACTGTCAATCAGCCCCAGCATTTT. This sequence encodes CASQTGTVNQPQHF. The chain recombines TRBV5-8 with TRBJ1-5; tentatively, D is TRBD1 (5 bases). From germline, CDR1 is SGHTS and CDR2 YDEGEE. The V end was cut by 8 bases, the J end by 3 bases, with 15 bases between. The CDR3 totals 14 residues.

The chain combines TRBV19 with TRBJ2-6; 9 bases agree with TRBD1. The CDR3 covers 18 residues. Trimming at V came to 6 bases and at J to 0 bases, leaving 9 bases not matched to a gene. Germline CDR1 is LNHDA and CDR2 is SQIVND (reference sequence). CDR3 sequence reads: CASRWGQGAPSGANVLTF. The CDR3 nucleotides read TGTGCCAGTAGGTGGGGACAGGGCGCTCCCTCTGGGGCCAACGTCCTGACTTTC.

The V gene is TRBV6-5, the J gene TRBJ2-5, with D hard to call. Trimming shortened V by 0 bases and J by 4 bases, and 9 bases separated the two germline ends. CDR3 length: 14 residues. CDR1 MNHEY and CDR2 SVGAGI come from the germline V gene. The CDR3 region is CASSYSRNRETQYF. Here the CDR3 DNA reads TGTGCCAGCAGTTACTCGCGGAACCGAGAGACCCAGTACTTC.

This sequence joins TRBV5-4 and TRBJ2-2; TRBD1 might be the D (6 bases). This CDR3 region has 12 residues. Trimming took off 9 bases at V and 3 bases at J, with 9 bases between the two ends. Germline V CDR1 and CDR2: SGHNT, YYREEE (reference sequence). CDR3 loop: CATQGYTGELFF. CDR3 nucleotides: TGTGCCACACAGGGTTACACCGGGGAGCTGTTTTTT.

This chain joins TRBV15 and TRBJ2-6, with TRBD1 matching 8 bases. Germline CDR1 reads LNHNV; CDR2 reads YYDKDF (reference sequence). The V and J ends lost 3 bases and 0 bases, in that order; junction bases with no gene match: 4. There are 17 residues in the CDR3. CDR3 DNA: TGTGCCACCAGCAGGGGACAGGTTAGCTCTGGGGCCAACGTCCTGACTTTC. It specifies CATSRGQVSSGANVLTF.

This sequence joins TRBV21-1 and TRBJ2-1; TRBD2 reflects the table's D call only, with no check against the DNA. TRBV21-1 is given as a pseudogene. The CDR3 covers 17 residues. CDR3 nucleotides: TGTGCCAGCAGCAAACGAGTCTTTCCAGCGCCCTACAATGAGCAGTTCTTC. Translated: CASSKRVFPAPYNEQFF.

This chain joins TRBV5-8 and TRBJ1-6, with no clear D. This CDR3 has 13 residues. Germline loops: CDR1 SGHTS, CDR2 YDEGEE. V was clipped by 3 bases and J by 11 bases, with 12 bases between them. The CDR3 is CASSWTPGAPLHF. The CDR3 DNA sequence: TGTGCCAGCAGCTGGACGCCCGGGGCACCCCTCCACTTT.

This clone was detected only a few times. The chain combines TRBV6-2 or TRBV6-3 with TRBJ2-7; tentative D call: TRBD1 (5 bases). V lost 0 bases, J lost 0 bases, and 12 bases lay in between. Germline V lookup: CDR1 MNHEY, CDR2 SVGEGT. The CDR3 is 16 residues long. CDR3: CASSYSYRSSSYEQYV. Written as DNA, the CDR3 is TGTGCCAGCAGTTACTCGTACAGGTCGAGCTCCTACGAGCAGTACGTC.

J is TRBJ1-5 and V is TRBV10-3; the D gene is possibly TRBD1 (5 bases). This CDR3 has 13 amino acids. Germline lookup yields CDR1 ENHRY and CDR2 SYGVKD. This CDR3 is CGTGGGEEQPQHF. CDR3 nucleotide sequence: TGTGGTACCGGCGGGGGAGAGGAGCAGCCCCAGCATTTT.

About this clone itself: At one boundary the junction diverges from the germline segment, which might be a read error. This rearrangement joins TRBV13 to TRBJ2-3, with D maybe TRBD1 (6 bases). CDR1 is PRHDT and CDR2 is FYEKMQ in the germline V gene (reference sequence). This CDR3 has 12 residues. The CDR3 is CASSSTGDSQYF. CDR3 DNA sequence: TGTGCCAGCAGCTCGACAGGAGATTCGCAGTATTTT.

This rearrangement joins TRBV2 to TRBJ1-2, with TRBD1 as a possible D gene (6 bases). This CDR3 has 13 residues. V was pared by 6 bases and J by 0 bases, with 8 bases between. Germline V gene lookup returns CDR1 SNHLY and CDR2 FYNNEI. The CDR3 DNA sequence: TGTGCCAGCAGGGCAGGGGCTAACTATGGCTACACCTTC. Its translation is CASRAGANYGYTF.

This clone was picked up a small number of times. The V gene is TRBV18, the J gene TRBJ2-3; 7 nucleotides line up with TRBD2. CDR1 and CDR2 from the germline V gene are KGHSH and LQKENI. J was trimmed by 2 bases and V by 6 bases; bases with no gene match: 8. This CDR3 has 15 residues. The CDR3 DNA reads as TGTGCCAGCTCCCTTAAAGCGGGAACCACAGATACGCAGTATTTT. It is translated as CASSLKAGTTDTQYF.

The CDR3 loop reads CASSRDSYNNEQFF. The DNA for the CDR3 is TGTGCCAGCAGCCGGGACAGCTACAACAATGAGCAGTTCTTC. V gene TRBV11-3 combines with J gene TRBJ2-1; 7 nucleotides agree with TRBD1. Germline CDR1 reads SGHNT; CDR2 reads YENEEA. CDR3 length: 14 amino acids. Trimming cost V 5 bases and J 5 bases; bases outside gene matches: 6.

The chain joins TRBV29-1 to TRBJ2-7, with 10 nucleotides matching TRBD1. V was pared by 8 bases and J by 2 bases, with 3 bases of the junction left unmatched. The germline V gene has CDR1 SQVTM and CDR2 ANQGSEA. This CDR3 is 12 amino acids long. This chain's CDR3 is CSLGQGAYEQYV. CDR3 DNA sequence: TGCAGCCTAGGACAGGGGGCCTACGAGCAGTACGTC.